Listed here are 23 T cell receptor beta chains from one sample, sequenced in a study of cytomegalovirus exposure and HLA in healthy donors. PCR was performed using 60 Vbeta and 13 Jbeta primers. This table comes from immunoSEQ multiplex PCR, and its TCRdb copy is limited to in-frame clones, with some not included. Of about 80,000 clones listed, 62% are singletons. Specimen: PBMCs. The receptor source for this set is a male donor in good health and CMV-seropositive.

This clone turned up a few times. CDR3 nucleotides: TGTGCCAGCAGTCGACAGAGCACCGGGGAGCTGTTTTTT. Protein product: CASSRQSTGELFF. The chain combines TRBV6-5 with TRBJ2-2, with D tentatively TRBD1 (5 bases). The CDR3 has 13 residues. Trimming stripped 5 bases from V and 4 bases from J, with 8 bases between. From germline, CDR1 is MNHEY and CDR2 SVGAGI.

This clone was observed a few times. The rearrangement links TRBV2 to TRBJ1-5; the D gene is possibly TRBD1 (6 bases). This CDR3 comprises 17 residues. The V gene's germline CDR1 is SNHLY and CDR2 FYNNEI. Trimming took off 6 bases at V and 10 bases at J, with 28 bases between the two ends. The CDR3 protein is CASSDRGPGQVPIPQHF. CDR3 coding DNA: TGTGCCAGCAGCGACCGAGGACCGGGACAAGTCCCGATCCCCCAGCATTTT.

This rearrangement joins TRBV5-4 to TRBJ1-4; 7 bases align to TRBD1. After removal of 2 bases from V and 2 bases from J, the junction contained 3 bases not matched to a gene. This CDR3 spans 15 amino acids. Germline CDR1 reads SGHNT; CDR2 reads YYREEE (reference sequence). The CDR3 spells CASSFGQVTNEKLFF. DNA of the CDR3: TGTGCCAGCAGCTTTGGACAGGTGACTAATGAAAAACTGTTTTTT.

The chain uses TRBV13 and TRBJ1-1; no firm D call. CDR1 PRHDT and CDR2 FYEKMQ come from the germline V gene (reference sequence). There are 12 residues in the CDR3. V was trimmed by 8 bases and J by 7 bases, leaving 14 bases between them. CDR3 protein: CASGEVGLEAFF. In DNA, the CDR3 is TGTGCCAGCGGGGAGGTGGGCCTTGAAGCTTTCTTT.

This sequence joins TRBV7-3 and TRBJ2-3; TRBD2 agrees at 7 bases. Germline assignment: CDR1 SGHTA and CDR2 FQGTGA. V gave up 5 bases and J gave up 1 base; unmatched junction bases: 9. The length of the CDR3 is 16 residues. The CDR3: CASSPLGTTGTDTQYF. DNA of the CDR3: TGTGCCAGCAGCCCCCTGGGGACTACCGGCACAGATACGCAGTATTTT.

The rearrangement uses TRBV2 and TRBJ2-2, with D tentatively TRBD2 (7 bases). V was shortened by 6 bases and J by 7 bases, with 18 bases between the two germline ends. This CDR3 region has 15 residues. Germline V gene data show CDR1 as SNHLY and CDR2 as FYNNEI. CDR3 residues: CASRRGGMFNGELFF. The CDR3 DNA reads as TGTGCCAGCAGAAGGGGGGGGATGTTCAACGGGGAGCTGTTTTTT. The full variable domain, in which reference TRBV2 and TRBJ2-2 provide the parts outside the CDR3, is EPEVTQTPSHQVTQMGQEVILRCVPISNHLYFYWYRQILGQKVEFLVSFYNNEISEKSEIFDDQFSVERPDGSNFTLKIRSTKLEDSAMYFCASRRGGMFNGELFFGEGSRLTVL.

The rearrangement joins TRBV7-3 to TRBJ2-2, with 8 bases aligning to TRBD2. The CDR3 covers 18 residues. The junction had 12 bases not matched to a gene; V was cut back by 0 bases and J by 6 bases. Germline assignment: CDR1 SGHTA and CDR2 FQGTGA. The CDR3 DNA reads TGTGCCAGCAGCTTAACCGGATCGGGACTAGGGGTCCCCGGGGAGCTGTTTTTT. It translates to CASSLTGSGLGVPGELFF.

The V gene is TRBV7-2, the J gene TRBJ1-1, with TRBD1 identical over 8 bases. Trimming cost V 5 bases and J 7 bases; bases outside gene matches: 6. Germline V gene data show CDR1 as SGHTA and CDR2 as FQGNSA. The CDR3 runs 13 residues. The DNA of the CDR3 is TGTGCCAGCAGCCGGGGACAGGCAATTGAAGCTTTCTTT. It yields the protein CASSRGQAIEAFF.

This chain links TRBV19 with TRBJ1-1; TRBD1 is a possible D gene (6 bases). The length of the CDR3 is 16 residues. Between the trimmed V and J ends, which lost 5 bases and 0 bases, there was a span of 16 bases. Germline CDR1 is LNHDA and CDR2 is SQIVND (reference sequence). CDR3 loop: CASSFGRGVMNTEAFF. The CDR3 DNA reads TGTGCCAGTAGTTTCGGCAGGGGAGTTATGAACACTGAAGCTTTCTTT.

V gene TRBV10-3 combines with J gene TRBJ1-1, with D tentatively TRBD1 (5 bases). Per the germline V gene, CDR1 is ENHRY and CDR2 is SYGVKD. V lost 0 bases and J 1 base, leaving 6 bases between the germline ends. There are 14 residues in the CDR3. The CDR3 spells CAISESQGNTEAFF. The CDR3 coding sequence is TGTGCCATCAGTGAGTCGCAGGGGAACACTGAAGCTTTCTTT.

V is TRBV5-4 and J is TRBJ2-7; TRBD1 agrees at 9 bases. Germline loops: CDR1 SGHNT, CDR2 YYREEE (reference sequence). This CDR3 spans 17 amino acids. Trimming removed 0 bases from V and 3 bases from J; junction bases left unmatched: 10. CDR3 in amino acids: CASSLALYTGQGYEQYF. The CDR3 DNA reads as TGTGCCAGCAGCTTGGCATTGTATACGGGACAGGGCTACGAGCAGTACTTC. Using reference TRBV5-4 and TRBJ2-7 for the parts outside the CDR3, the full variable domain is ETGVTQSPTHLIKTRGQQVTLRCSSQSGHNTVSWYQQALGQGPQFIFQYYREEENGRGNFPPRFSGLQFPNYSSELNVNALELDDSALYLCASSLALYTGQGYEQYFGPGTRLTVT.

The rearrangement joins TRBV2 to TRBJ1-5, with 9 bases aligning to TRBD1. V lost 5 bases to trimming and J lost 8 bases; unmatched junction nucleotides: 7. CDR3 length equals 14 residues. Germline values: CDR1 SNHLY, CDR2 FYNNEI. The CDR3 DNA follows: TGTGCCAGCAGTCCGGGACAGGGACGGAAGCCCCAGCATTTT. It specifies CASSPGQGRKPQHF.

V usage is TRBV27 and J usage is TRBJ2-3; TRBD2 agrees at 11 bases. Unmatched junction bases numbered 11, after V lost 2 bases and J lost 4 bases. This CDR3 comprises 18 residues. Germline lookup yields CDR1 MNHEY and CDR2 SMNVEV (reference sequence). The CDR3 coding sequence is TGTGCCAGCAGTTTAGCCGGTAGCGGGAGGGCAGGTTCAGATACGCAGTATTTT. It yields the protein CASSLAGSGRAGSDTQYF.

As to this clone: The junction departs from the called germline gene at one end, perhaps through a read error. The chain couples TRBV7-7 to TRBJ2-7; the D gene is possibly TRBD2 (5 bases). Germline CDR1 reads SSHAT; CDR2 reads FNYEAQ (reference sequence). The CDR3 extends over 13 amino acids. The CDR3 nucleotides read TGTGCTAGCAGCTCCCAGGCGGGTTACGAGCAGTACTTC. Translation: CASSSQAGYEQYF.

This clone was picked up a small number of times. The junction does not match germline at one end; this may be a read error. The rearrangement links TRBV6-5 to TRBJ1-5, with a weak D call TRBD1 (6 bases). CDR1 MNHEY and CDR2 SVGAGI come from the germline V gene. The CDR3 sequence is 14 residues long. Here the CDR3 reads CASSFQDSSQPQHF. The CDR3 coding sequence is TGTGCCAGCAGTTTCCAGGACAGCAGTCAGCCCCAGCATTTT.

The chain joins TRBV6-5 to TRBJ1-2, with D possibly being TRBD1 (5 bases). The CDR3 is 13 residues long. V lost 7 bases to trimming and J lost 4 bases, with 13 bases between them. The V gene's germline CDR1 is MNHEY and CDR2 SVGAGI. CDR3 nucleotides: TGTGCCAGCACCCCTGGGGGAGGCTATGGCTACACCTTC. It specifies CASTPGGGYGYTF.

The chain has TRBV7-3 and TRBJ2-7, with D possibly matching TRBD2 (6 bases). CDR1 SGHTA and CDR2 FQGTGA come from the germline V gene. The CDR3 length is 14 residues. The V end was cut by 5 bases, the J end by 2 bases, with 13 bases between. CDR3 DNA sequence: TGTGCCAGCAGCCGCACCGGGACTGCCTACGAGCAGTACTTC. Translated: CASSRTGTAYEQYF. Variable domain in full (rest from reference TRBV7-3 and TRBJ2-7): GAGVSQTPSNKVTEKGKYVELRCDPISGHTALYWYRQSLGQGPEFLIYFQGTGAADDSGLPNDRFFAVRPEGSVSTLKIQRTERGDSAVYLCASSRTGTAYEQYFGPGTRLTVT.

The J gene is TRBJ2-3, the V gene TRBV7-6, with D possibly matching TRBD2 (6 bases). Trimming removed 1 base at V and 1 base at J, with 9 bases between. Germline-derived CDR1 and CDR2 are SGHVS and FNYEAQ. The CDR3 is 15 residues long. The CDR3 DNA reads as TGTGCCAGCAGCTTAGGAGCGGGTGGCACAGATACGCAGTATTTT. It codes for CASSLGAGGTDTQYF.

This clone was detected once. J is TRBJ1-4 and V is TRBV28; 9 bases are shared with TRBD1. V lost 3 bases, J lost 7 bases, and 6 bases stayed unmatched. Germline loops: CDR1 MDHEN, CDR2 SYDVKM. This CDR3 spans 15 amino acids. CDR3 DNA sequence: TGTGCCAGCAGTTTGGGGGGACAGGGTGGTGAAAAACTGTTTTTT. Amino acids: CASSLGGQGGEKLFF.

The CDR3 protein is CASSSLGGRNTEAFF. CDR3 bases: TGTGCCAGCAGTAGTTTAGGAGGTAGGAACACTGAAGCTTTCTTT. This chain joins TRBV6-5 and TRBJ1-1; D unresolved. The CDR3 covers 15 residues. Germline V gives CDR1 MNHEY, CDR2 SVGAGI. Trimming shortened V by 5 bases and J by 1 base, and 14 bases separated the two germline ends.

The chain recombines TRBV5-1 with TRBJ1-4; TRBD1 matches at 8 bases. The germline V gene encodes CDR1 SGHRS and CDR2 YFSETQ. Losses at the gene ends were 4 bases for V and 8 bases for J; bases not matched to a gene: 10. The CDR3 has 15 amino acids. The CDR3 nucleotides are TGCGCCAGCAGCCTTCTAACAGGGGGAGGGGAAAAACTGTTTTTT. Its protein product is CASSLLTGGGEKLFF.

J is TRBJ2-7 and V is TRBV6-5, with 9 positions matching TRBD1. V was clipped by 6 bases and J by 6 bases; unmatched bases: 9. Germline V gives CDR1 MNHEY, CDR2 SVGAGI. This CDR3 is 14 amino acids long. In DNA, the CDR3 is TGTGCCAGCAGCTTCGGACAGGGGCGTAGCGAGCAGTACTTC. Its protein is CASSFGQGRSEQYF.

CDR3 bases: TGCGCCAGCAGCCCGCAGGGACTAGCGGAATCCTTTGTTGGGGAGCTGTTTTTT. Amino acids: CASSPQGLAESFVGELFF. The chain employs TRBV4-1 and TRBJ2-2; 11 bases map to TRBD2. CDR1 is MGHRA and CDR2 is YSYEKL in the germline V gene. This CDR3 has 18 residues. Germline trimming cut 4 bases from V and 8 bases from J; bases unmatched to any gene: 15.